Presented here are 16 T cell receptor beta chains from one specimen sequenced in a study of T-cell memory formation after mild COVID-19. MiXCR, applied by TCRdb to the 5' RACE reads, yields one record per CDR3 protein. The sample records some 350,000 distinct CDR3 sequences, over 10% being singletons. The sequenced sample consisted of PBMCs or a T cell subset sorted from them (not recorded which). The receptors were gathered from a man younger than 30 who had mild COVID-19 (a few samples of this study predate the infection). Cell type and time point are not known.

A single count supports this clonotype. The V gene is TRBV3-2, the J gene TRBJ2-3; the DNA was not compared with TRBD1, the D call given in the table. TRBV3-2 represents a pseudogene. The CDR3 consists of 16 residues. CDR3 in DNA: TGTGCCAGCAGCCAAGATTGGGGGCCTTTAACAGATACGCAGTATTTT. Translation gives CASSQDWGPLTDTQYF.

This clonotype has more than one count but fewer than ten. The rearrangement joins TRBV7-2 to TRBJ1-2; D is undetermined. The CDR3 runs 14 residues. Germline V gene lookup returns CDR1 SGHTA and CDR2 FQGNSA. Trimming removed 6 bases at V and 4 bases at J, with 15 bases between. The CDR3 DNA follows: TGTGCCAGCAGTTCTATCAGCACGATCTATGGCTACACCTTC. This codes for CASSSISTIYGYTF.

This clonotype was detected only a few times. V is TRBV7-9 and J is TRBJ2-1, with a tentative D call TRBD2 (5 bases). The CDR3 spans 15 residues. Germline assignment: CDR1 SEHNR and CDR2 FQNEAQ (reference sequence). Trimming took 2 bases from V and 0 from J, leaving 8 bases between them. The CDR3 region is CASSLYRGSYNEQFF. In DNA, the CDR3 is TGTGCCAGCAGCTTATACCGGGGCTCCTACAATGAGCAGTTCTTC.

V and J are TRBV6-5 and TRBJ2-4, with 7 bases fitting TRBD1. CDR3 size: 16 residues. Looked up from germline, CDR1 is MNHEY and CDR2 is SVGAGI. With V trimmed by 6 bases and J by 0 bases, 8 bases remained unmatched. CDR3 region: CASSLQGYLAKNIQYF. The DNA for the CDR3 is TGTGCCAGCAGCCTACAGGGGTACCTAGCCAAAAACATTCAGTACTTC.

The CDR3 DNA follows: TGCAGCGGGAGGGCAGGGGGCTTATACAATGAGCAGTTCTTC. Translating it yields CSGRAGGLYNEQFF. This rearrangement joins TRBV29-1 to TRBJ2-1; 8 positions agree with TRBD1. The J segment lost 4 bases and the V segment lost 7 bases, leaving 9 bases of the junction unmatched. The germline CDR1 and CDR2 sequences are SQVTM and ANQGSEA. The CDR3 loop spans 14 amino acids.

This CDR3 reads CASSLEGGPDGELFF. The DNA of the CDR3 is TGCGCCAGCAGCTTGGAAGGGGGGCCTGACGGGGAGCTGTTTTTT. The chain is built from TRBV5-1 and TRBJ2-2, with D perhaps matching TRBD1 or TRBD2 (6 bases each). V was cut by 0 bases and J by 7 bases, with 13 bases left in between. The germline V gene encodes CDR1 SGHRS and CDR2 YFSETQ. The CDR3 has 15 residues.

The genes are TRBV10-3 and TRBJ1-5, with D possibly TRBD1 on 5 matching bases. V lost 10 bases to trimming and J lost 0 bases, with 13 bases between them. CDR1 and CDR2 from the germline V gene are ENHRY and SYGVKD. The CDR3 covers 14 residues. CDR3 protein: CATADSYSNQPQHF. As DNA, the CDR3 is TGTGCCACTGCCGACAGTTATAGCAATCAGCCCCAGCATTTT.

The chain has TRBV29-1 and TRBJ2-2; D uncertain. With 3 bases removed from V and 4 bases from J, the gap between germline ends came to 3 bases. This CDR3 has 11 amino acids. CDR1 is SQVTM and CDR2 is ANQGSEA in the germline V gene. Here the CDR3 DNA reads TGCAGCGTTGAGAGCACCGGGGAGCTGTTTTTT. Its translation is CSVESTGELFF.

This clonotype has a count of ten or more. The chain uses TRBV27 and TRBJ2-2; no definite D call. Germline CDR1 MNHEY, CDR2 SMNVEV (reference sequence). V gave up 7 bases and J gave up 7 bases, with 13 bases separating them. The CDR3 totals 13 residues. The chain's CDR3 is CASTASTVGELFF. DNA of the CDR3: TGTGCCAGCACCGCGTCCACGGTCGGGGAGCTGTTTTTT.

The chain combines TRBV5-1 with TRBJ2-5; D unclear. CDR1 SGHRS and CDR2 YFSETQ come from the germline V gene. This CDR3 has 13 residues. Trimming pared 4 bases from V and 2 bases from J, leaving 9 bases between. CDR3 residues: CASSDPPQETQYF. CDR3 sequence (DNA): TGCGCCAGCAGCGACCCCCCTCAAGAGACCCAGTACTTC. The full variable domain, with the rest looked up from reference TRBV5-1 and TRBJ2-5, is KAGVTQTPRYLIKTRGQQVTLSCSPISGHRSVSWYQQTPGQGLQFLFEYFSETQRNKGNFPGRFSGRQFSNSRSEMNVSTLELGDSALYLCASSDPPQETQYFGPGTRLLVL.

This clonotype was picked up a small number of times. The gene calls are TRBV5-1 and TRBJ1-2, with a tentative D call TRBD1 (6 bases). Germline V gene sequence: CDR1 SGHRS, CDR2 YFSETQ. This CDR3 comprises 14 residues. V was trimmed by 3 bases and J by 2 bases, leaving 11 bases between them. This chain's CDR3 is CASSYLQGNYGYTF. The CDR3 DNA sequence: TGCGCCAGCAGCTACCTACAGGGAAACTATGGCTACACCTTC.

This clonotype was observed a handful of times. The V call is TRBV4-3, the J call TRBJ1-6, with no clear D. The germline gives CDR1 LGHNA, CDR2 YSLEER. The CDR3 has 19 amino acids. V lost 1 base and J lost 3, with 19 bases in between. DNA for the CDR3: TGCGCCAGCAGCCAAGTTCCCCACGTCAGCTATTTCTATAATTCACCCCTCCACTTT. This codes for CASSQVPHVSYFYNSPLHF.

The sample holds a few counts of this clonotype. The chain has TRBV7-9 and TRBJ1-1, with a possible D match to TRBD1 (6 bases). The CDR3 has 15 residues. Trimming removed 5 bases at V and 0 bases at J, with 13 bases between. Per the germline V gene, CDR1 is SEHNR and CDR2 is FQNEAQ (reference sequence). The DNA of the CDR3 is TGTGCCAGCAGCGCCCGGCAGGGGATGAACACTGAAGCTTTCTTT. It yields the protein CASSARQGMNTEAFF.

The rearrangement joins TRBV6-2 or TRBV6-3 to TRBJ1-5, with D perhaps TRBD1 (5 bases). Germline V gene sequence: CDR1 MNHEY, CDR2 SVGEGT. This CDR3 is 16 amino acids long. V was cut by 2 bases and J by 2 bases, with 13 bases left in between. The chain's CDR3 is CASSYVEGQGNQPQHF. CDR3 DNA sequence: TGTGCCAGCAGTTACGTGGAGGGGCAGGGCAATCAGCCCCAGCATTTT.

This clonotype was counted between two and nine times. The chain links TRBV28 to TRBJ2-7; tentatively, D is TRBD2 (6 bases). Trimming cost V 1 base and J 3 bases, with 13 bases left between them. The germline CDR1 and CDR2 sequences are MDHEN and SYDVKM. The CDR3 length is 15 residues. This chain's CDR3 is CASSLSPRGLYEQYV. The CDR3 DNA follows: TGTGCCAGCAGTTTATCCCCACGGGGACTCTACGAGCAGTACGTC.

CDR3 loop: CASRGPGRGTDTQYF. The DNA of the CDR3 is TGTGCCAGCAGAGGGCCGGGGCGGGGCACAGATACGCAGTATTTT. This chain links TRBV6-5 with TRBJ2-3; D is tentatively TRBD1 or TRBD2 (5 bases each). The CDR3 consists of 15 residues. Germline CDR1 MNHEY, CDR2 SVGAGI. Trimming took off 6 bases at V and 1 base at J, with 14 bases between the two ends.